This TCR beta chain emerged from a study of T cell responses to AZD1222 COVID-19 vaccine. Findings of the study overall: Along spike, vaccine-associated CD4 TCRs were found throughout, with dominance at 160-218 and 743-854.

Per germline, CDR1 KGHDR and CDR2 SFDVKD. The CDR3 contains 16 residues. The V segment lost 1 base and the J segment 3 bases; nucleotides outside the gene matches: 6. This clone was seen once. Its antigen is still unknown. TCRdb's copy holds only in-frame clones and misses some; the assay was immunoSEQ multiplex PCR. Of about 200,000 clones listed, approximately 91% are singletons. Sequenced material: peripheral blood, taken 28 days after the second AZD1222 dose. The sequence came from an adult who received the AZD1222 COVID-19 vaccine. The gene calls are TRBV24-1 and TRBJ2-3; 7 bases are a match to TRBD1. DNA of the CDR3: TGTGCCACCAGTGATTTCGGGCGACAGGGTACAGATACGCAGTATTTT. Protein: CATSDFGRQGTDTQYF.